This TCR beta chain was recorded in a study of cytomegalovirus exposure and HLA in healthy donors. The V gene's germline CDR1 is SNHLY and CDR2 FYNNEI. The CDR3 is 14 residues long. The PCR used 60 Vbeta and 13 Jbeta primers. Repertoires were generated with immunoSEQ multiplex PCR, while TCRdb's copy carries only in-frame clones and drops some. The sample carries about 100,000 clones, around 69% recorded once. This chain connects TRBV2 to TRBJ2-5; TRBD1 agrees at 7 bases. The J call may be in error: the DNA end matches TRBJ2-7 better. The receptor comes from a woman between 55 and 75 years old in good health and CMV-seropositive. Material: PBMCs. DNA of the CDR3: TGTGCCAGCACTAGACAGGGCGGAGGTTCCGAGCAGTACTTC. Its protein product is CASTRQGGGSEQYF.